The next 10 T cell receptor beta chains were all read from a single sample in a study of response to subunit inactivated influenza vaccine. One entry per CDR3 protein, called by TCRdb with MiXCR from the RT-PCR reads. Of about 300,000 distinct CDR3 sequences listed, 20% to 25% are singletons. Sequences were derived from PBMCs from blood, sampled about 20 months after vaccination. These receptors originate from a man in his fifties or sixties who received an inactivated influenza vaccine.

This sequence joins TRBV12-3 or TRBV12-4 and TRBJ1-1, with D tentatively TRBD1 (6 bases). This CDR3 is built from 14 residues. Trimming shortened V by 1 base and J by 4 bases, and 10 bases separated the two germline ends. CDR3 sequence reads: CASSLGGGITEAFF. The CDR3 nucleotides are TGTGCCAGCAGTTTAGGAGGGGGGATCACTGAAGCTTTCTTT.

This clonotype was counted at least ten times. The chain couples TRBV24-1 to TRBJ1-5; possibly TRBD1 for D (6 bases). The V end was cut by 3 bases, the J end by 6 bases, with 11 bases between. Germline CDR1 and CDR2: KGHDR and SFDVKD. This CDR3 region has 14 residues. Here the CDR3 DNA reads TGTGCCACCAGTGATGGCAGGGGCGGTCAGCCCCAGCATTTT. It specifies CATSDGRGGQPQHF.

This rearrangement joins TRBV27 to TRBJ2-1; the match to TRBD2 covers 15 bases. This CDR3 is 19 amino acids long. The ends lost 7 bases at V and 2 bases at J; junction bases unmatched: 12. The V gene's germline CDR1 is MNHEY and CDR2 SMNVEV (reference sequence). The chain's CDR3 is CASTDRGLAGGYTYNEQFF. The CDR3 region has the DNA TGTGCCAGCACCGACCGGGGACTAGCGGGAGGTTATACCTACAATGAGCAGTTCTTC.

The chain recombines TRBV28 with TRBJ2-2, with D possibly being TRBD1 (6 bases). CDR1 MDHEN and CDR2 SYDVKM come from the germline V gene. This CDR3 comprises 14 residues. Trimming took 6 bases from V and 5 from J, leaving 13 bases between them. In DNA, the CDR3 is TGTGCCAGCAGGGATGTAGGGGGAACCGGGGAGCTGTTTTTT. This gives the protein CASRDVGGTGELFF. The variable domain in full, completed from reference TRBV28 and TRBJ2-2, reads DVKVTQSSRYLVKRTGEKVFLECVQDMDHENMFWYRQDPGLGLRLIYFSYDVKMKEKGDIPEGYSVSREKKERFSLILESASTNQTSMYLCASRDVGGTGELFFGEGSRLTVL.

This clonotype was counted many times. The genes are TRBV5-1 and TRBJ1-4, with D tentatively TRBD1 (5 bases). CDR3 length: 15 amino acids. Per germline, CDR1 SGHRS and CDR2 YFSETQ. Trimming removed 6 bases from V and 4 bases from J, with 16 bases in between. The CDR3 DNA sequence: TGCGCCAGCAACCTAGGGGATGGTTTTAATGAAAAACTGTTTTTT. Amino acid sequence: CASNLGDGFNEKLFF. The full variable domain, completed using reference TRBV5-1 and TRBJ1-4, is KAGVTQTPRYLIKTRGQQVTLSCSPISGHRSVSWYQQTPGQGLQFLFEYFSETQRNKGNFPGRFSGRQFSNSRSEMNVSTLELGDSALYLCASNLGDGFNEKLFFGSGTQLSVL.

The table lists this clonotype with many counts. The chain recombines TRBV2 with TRBJ1-1; D not resolved. CDR3 length equals 14 residues. V lost 4 bases and J 3 bases, leaving 12 bases between the germline ends. In germline, CDR1 is SNHLY, CDR2 FYNNEI. CDR3: CASSAEGGYTEAFF. CDR3 nucleotides: TGTGCCAGCAGTGCGGAGGGAGGGTACACTGAAGCTTTCTTT.

The chain combines TRBV5-1 with TRBJ1-2; 10 bases are a match to TRBD1. The CDR3 runs to 15 residues. Unmatched junction bases numbered 5, after V lost 0 bases and J lost 6 bases. CDR1 is SGHRS, CDR2 YFSETQ, per germline. The CDR3 DNA is TGCGCCAGCAGCTTGGCCGGACAGGGGGTAGATGGCTACACCTTC. Translating gives CASSLAGQGVDGYTF.

The chain is built from TRBV29-1 and TRBJ2-6; TRBD1 might be the D (5 bases). The length of the CDR3 is 14 residues. CDR1 is SQVTM and CDR2 is ANQGSEA in the germline V gene. Trimming cost V 6 bases and J 0 bases, with 9 bases left between them. For the CDR3, the DNA is TGCAGCGTGCCAGGGATCTCTGGGGCCAACGTCCTGACTTTC. Translation: CSVPGISGANVLTF.

The J gene is TRBJ2-7, the V gene TRBV28, with D perhaps matching TRBD2 (5 bases). The V gene's germline CDR1 is MDHEN and CDR2 SYDVKM. V was shortened by 4 bases and J by 1 base, with 14 bases between the two germline ends. The CDR3 is 15 residues long. The CDR3 protein is CASSWTAAGSYEQYF. The CDR3 nucleotides read TGTGCCAGCAGTTGGACCGCGGCGGGTTCCTACGAGCAGTACTTC.

This clonotype occurred a few times. The J gene is TRBJ2-5, the V gene TRBV20-1; TRBD1 matches 10 bases. Germline V gene data show CDR1 as DFQATT and CDR2 as SNEGSKA (reference sequence). J gave up 5 bases and V 3 bases, and 9 bases lay outside the gene matches. The CDR3 is 15 residues long. The chain's CDR3 is CSASMDRGVSETQYF. The CDR3 DNA reads as TGCAGTGCTAGTATGGACAGGGGGGTTTCGGAGACCCAGTACTTC.